One sample yielded the 28 T cell receptor beta chains listed below, sequenced in a study of cytomegalovirus exposure and HLA in healthy donors. The PCR had 60 Vbeta and 13 Jbeta primers. Sequenced by immunoSEQ multiplex PCR; TCRdb stores in-frame clones only, minus some. The data show some 150,000 clones, with roughly 82% seen just once and around 6.6% held by the top ten. The specimen was PBMCs. The receptors stem from a woman in her fifties or sixties in good health and CMV-seropositive.

The J gene is TRBJ2-4, the V gene TRBV5-6, with D perhaps matching TRBD2 (5 bases). This CDR3 comprises 12 residues. Trimming cost V 0 bases and J 12 bases, with 10 bases left between them. Germline-derived CDR1 and CDR2 are SGHDT and YYEEEE. CDR3 sequence reads: CASSLGRGYQYF. The CDR3 nucleotides read TGTGCCAGCAGCTTGGGAAGAGGGTATCAGTACTTC.

The chain uses TRBV13 and TRBJ2-7; 12 bases map to TRBD1. Germline V gene lookup returns CDR1 PRHDT and CDR2 FYEKMQ (reference sequence). This CDR3 contains 13 residues. The V gene end was trimmed by 6 bases and the J gene end by 7 bases; junction bases not matched to a gene: 4. CDR3 loop: CASRGQGAREQYF. In DNA form, the CDR3 reads TGTGCCAGCAGGGGACAGGGGGCGAGAGAGCAGTACTTC.

J is TRBJ2-7 and V is TRBV6-1, with D maybe TRBD1 (6 bases). V was cut by 2 bases and J by 2 bases, with 10 bases left in between. Per the germline V gene, CDR1 is MNHNS and CDR2 is SASEGT. The CDR3 consists of 14 residues. In DNA, the CDR3 is TGTGCCAGCAGTGAAATCAGGGGCGCCTACGAGCAGTACTTC. Its protein product is CASSEIRGAYEQYF.

J is TRBJ2-1 and V is TRBV5-4; the D gene is possibly TRBD1 (5 bases). CDR1 SGHNT and CDR2 YYREEE come from the germline V gene (reference sequence). Between the trimmed V and J ends, which lost 2 bases and 9 bases, there was a span of 12 bases. This CDR3 comprises 13 residues. The DNA for the CDR3 is TGTGCCAGCAGCTTTCCCAAGGGGCGTGAGCAGTTCTTC. Its protein product is CASSFPKGREQFF.

The V and J genes are TRBV29-1 and TRBJ1-4, with D possibly matching TRBD1 (6 bases). The CDR3 extends over 12 amino acids. V was cut by 7 bases and J by 8 bases, with 14 bases left in between. Germline-derived CDR1 and CDR2 are SQVTM and ANQGSEA. CDR3 region: CSAGQSGEKLFF. Written as DNA, the CDR3 is TGCAGCGCAGGACAGTCGGGGGAAAAACTGTTTTTT.

The rearrangement joins TRBV5-8 to TRBJ1-4, with 8 bases fitting TRBD1. V lost 4 bases, J lost 0 bases, and 8 bases stayed unmatched. CDR1 and CDR2 from the germline V gene are SGHTS and YDEGEE. CDR3 length: 17 residues. The CDR3 sequence: CASSRGQGAATNEKLFF. DNA of the CDR3: TGTGCCAGCAGCCGGGGGCAGGGGGCCGCAACTAATGAAAAACTGTTTTTT.

The chain employs TRBV9 and TRBJ2-7; 9 bases are shared with TRBD1. J lost 5 bases, V lost 2 bases, and 5 bases had no gene match. This CDR3 is built from 14 residues. Germline CDR1 SGDLS, CDR2 YYNGEE. This chain's CDR3 is CASSVGDRVNEQYF. In DNA form, the CDR3 reads TGTGCCAGCAGCGTGGGGGACAGGGTCAACGAGCAGTACTTC.

Notes on this clone: The germline gene is not matched at one end of the junction; a read error may be the cause. The chain joins TRBV7-7 to TRBJ2-2; 12 positions agree with TRBD2. Germline V CDR1 and CDR2: SSHAT, FNYEAQ (reference sequence). There are 16 residues in the CDR3. The CDR3 protein is CASSPELAGGRRELFF. DNA for the CDR3: TGTGCTAGCAGCCCCGAACTAGCGGGGGGTCGCAGGGAGCTGTTTTTT.

V is TRBV25-1 and J is TRBJ2-5; tentative D call: TRBD1 (5 bases). The J call may be faulty, since TRBJ2-7 better matches the DNA end. The germline V gene encodes CDR1 MGHDK and CDR2 SYGVNS. The CDR3 spans 15 residues. The CDR3 DNA sequence: TGTGCCAGAGCAAGGAATCTACAGGAAAGTTACGAGCAGTACTTC. The encoded protein is CARARNLQESYEQYF.

The chain employs TRBV12-5 and TRBJ2-2; the D gene is possibly TRBD2 (6 bases). Germline CDR1 is LGHNT and CDR2 is FRNRAP. Trimming stripped 3 bases from V and 5 bases from J, with 19 bases between. The CDR3 is 17 residues long. The CDR3: CASGFQPRPGETGELFF. In DNA form, the CDR3 reads TGTGCTAGTGGTTTTCAACCAAGACCGGGGGAGACCGGGGAGCTGTTTTTT.

This clone was observed a single time. The J gene is TRBJ1-6, the V gene TRBV7-9; 7 nucleotides align to TRBD1. There are 15 residues in the CDR3. V lost 1 base to trimming and J lost 9 bases; unmatched junction nucleotides: 6. Germline V gene sequence: CDR1 SEHNR, CDR2 FQNEAQ (reference sequence). The CDR3 nucleotides read TGTGCCAGCAGCTTAGGAACGACAGGGACTTCACCCCTCCACTTT. Amino acid sequence: CASSLGTTGTSPLHF.

This rearrangement joins TRBV30 to TRBJ2-1, with a possible D match to TRBD1 (6 bases). The CDR3 covers 12 residues. Germline lookup yields CDR1 GTSNPN and CDR2 SVGIG (reference sequence). Trimming took off 2 bases at V and 8 bases at J, with 10 bases between the two ends. CDR3 residues: CAWSMGADEQFF. Here the CDR3 DNA reads TGTGCCTGGAGTATGGGGGCTGATGAGCAGTTCTTC.

This chain uses TRBV19 with TRBJ1-3; D gene unclear. The germline V gene encodes CDR1 LNHDA and CDR2 SQIVND (reference sequence). Trimming removed 4 bases at V and 0 bases at J, with 13 bases between. The CDR3 has 16 residues. The CDR3 is CASSTPNGYSGNTIYF. DNA of the CDR3: TGTGCCAGTAGTACCCCCAACGGGTACTCTGGAAACACCATATATTTT.

This clone appeared once. This chain uses TRBV25-1 with TRBJ1-4; TRBD1 aligns across 8 bases. J was trimmed by 1 base and V by 4 bases; bases with no gene match: 2. Germline-derived CDR1 and CDR2 are MGHDK and SYGVNS. This CDR3 is built from 15 residues. The CDR3 DNA is TGTGCCAGCAGTGGGACAGGGCGAACTAATGAAAAACTGTTTTTT. This translates into CASSGTGRTNEKLFF.

V gene TRBV7-6 combines with J gene TRBJ2-2, with TRBD1 identical over 9 bases. This CDR3 contains 18 residues. Germline V lookup: CDR1 SGHVS, CDR2 FNYEAQ. V shed 0 bases, J shed 5 bases, and the junction held 10 bases outside the gene matches. CDR3 bases: TGTGCCAGCAGCTTAGCAATCCTTAGAGGGACAGGGACCGGGGAGCTGTTTTTT. This codes for CASSLAILRGTGTGELFF.

The chain carries TRBV4-1 and TRBJ1-5; the match to TRBD1 covers 11 bases. There are 18 residues in the CDR3. Germline values: CDR1 MGHRA, CDR2 YSYEKL. J was trimmed by 0 bases and V by 2 bases; bases with no gene match: 6. DNA of the CDR3: TGCGCCAGCAGCCAACCCGGACAGGGGGCTGGTAGCAATCAGCCCCAGCATTTT. Its translation is CASSQPGQGAGSNQPQHF.

About this clone: At one boundary the junction diverges from the germline segment, which might be a read error. The rearrangement links TRBV7-2 to TRBJ1-2; 8 positions match TRBD1. Germline V gene sequence: CDR1 SGHTA, CDR2 FQGNSA. CDR3 length equals 15 residues. This CDR3 is CASSLESPGGVGYPF. CDR3 sequence (DNA): TGTGCCAGCAGCTTAGAATCGCCAGGGGGCGTGGGATACCCCTTC.

The rearrangement links TRBV11-2 to TRBJ1-4, with no clear D. Germline CDR1 and CDR2: SGHAT and FQNNGV. The CDR3 sequence is 13 residues long. Between the trimmed V and J ends, which lost 3 bases and 1 base, there was a span of 3 bases. This chain's CDR3 is CASSFGTNEKLFF. For the CDR3, the DNA is TGTGCCAGCAGCTTCGGAACTAATGAAAAACTGTTTTTT.

This chain links TRBV4-2 with TRBJ1-6; TRBD1 aligns across 8 bases. The ends lost 0 bases at V and 4 bases at J; junction bases unmatched: 2. CDR1 LGHNA and CDR2 YNFKEQ come from the germline V gene. This CDR3 spans 16 amino acids. CDR3 DNA sequence: TGTGCCAGCAGCCAAGAGACAGGGGCGTATAATTCACCCCTCCACTTT. The encoded protein is CASSQETGAYNSPLHF.

The chain joins TRBV7-9 to TRBJ1-2; the D gene is possibly TRBD1 (5 bases). The CDR3 runs 14 residues. V was shortened by 5 bases and J by 6 bases, with 16 bases between the two germline ends. Germline assignment: CDR1 SEHNR and CDR2 FQNEAQ (reference sequence). The CDR3 DNA reads TGTGCCAGCAGCCTTGCAGGGAACGACCATGGCTACACCTTC. Translation gives CASSLAGNDHGYTF.

The rearrangement links TRBV9 to TRBJ2-3; the D gene is possibly TRBD2 (6 bases). The CDR3 spans 17 residues. Trimming removed 4 bases at V and 2 bases at J, with 20 bases between. Germline V lookup: CDR1 SGDLS, CDR2 YYNGEE. CDR3 sequence reads: CASSPRAVAANTDTQYF. Written as DNA, the CDR3 is TGTGCCAGCAGCCCCCGAGCGGTAGCGGCGAACACAGATACGCAGTATTTT.

There are a few counts of this clone. The chain employs TRBV2 and TRBJ2-2; perhaps TRBD1 as D (6 bases). Germline-derived CDR1 and CDR2 are SNHLY and FYNNEI. The CDR3 is 18 amino acids. The germline V and J ends were trimmed by 1 base and 1 base, with 16 bases remaining between them. The CDR3 DNA is TGTGCCAGCAGTGAAGTTGGGGGCACTGGGTTGAACACCGGGGAGCTGTTTTTT. Amino acids: CASSEVGGTGLNTGELFF.

The genes are TRBV6-5 and TRBJ2-7; TRBD1 matches 7 bases. With V trimmed by 6 bases and J by 3 bases, 5 bases remained unmatched. Germline V gives CDR1 MNHEY, CDR2 SVGAGI. The CDR3 sequence is 13 residues long. The CDR3 sequence is CASRSTGNYEQYF. The CDR3, as DNA: TGTGCCAGCAGGTCGACAGGGAACTACGAGCAGTACTTC.

The chain combines TRBV11-2 with TRBJ1-1; the match to TRBD1 covers 7 bases. Looked up from germline, CDR1 is SGHAT and CDR2 is FQNNGV. Germline trimming cut 3 bases from V and 1 base from J; bases unmatched to any gene: 8. The CDR3 has 16 residues. In nucleotides, the CDR3 is TGTGCCAGCAGCTTGGGACAGACCATGAAGAACACTGAAGCTTTCTTT. Protein product: CASSLGQTMKNTEAFF.

The gene calls are TRBV5-1 and TRBJ2-7; tentative D call: TRBD2 (5 bases). This CDR3 has 13 amino acids. V lost 4 bases to trimming and J lost 0 bases, with 8 bases between them. Germline V gene data show CDR1 as SGHRS and CDR2 as YFSETQ. Written as DNA, the CDR3 is TGCGCCAGCAGCCCAACTAGCTCCTACGAGCAGTACTTC. Translated, it gives CASSPTSSYEQYF.

The chain is built from TRBV4-1 and TRBJ1-5; the D is unclear. The CDR3 length is 14 residues. With 1 base removed from V and 5 bases from J, the gap between germline ends came to 9 bases. CDR1 is MGHRA, CDR2 YSYEKL, per germline. DNA of the CDR3: TGCGCCAGCAGCCAAGGGACTGGCTATCAGCCCCAGCATTTT. It codes for CASSQGTGYQPQHF.

The V gene is TRBV27, the J gene TRBJ1-5; D is ambiguous. V was trimmed by 2 bases and J by 3 bases, leaving 5 bases between them. This CDR3 contains 13 residues. CDR1 MNHEY and CDR2 SMNVEV come from the germline V gene (reference sequence). This chain's CDR3 is CASSLEYNQPQHF. The CDR3 nucleotides read TGTGCCAGCAGTTTAGAGTACAATCAGCCCCAGCATTTT.

The chain is built from TRBV15 and TRBJ2-3; the match to TRBD1 covers 7 bases. Unmatched junction bases numbered 2, after V lost 7 bases and J lost 1 base. CDR3 size: 13 residues. Germline CDR1 LNHNV, CDR2 YYDKDF (reference sequence). CDR3 DNA sequence: TGTGCCACCACAACAGGGGGCACAGATACGCAGTATTTT. This gives the protein CATTTGGTDTQYF.